This T cell receptor beta chain came from a study of shared clonotypes between healthy human individuals. Overall study results and limits: Represented diversity, genetic and exposure-history alike, was limited by few donors. In this cohort, only blood was sampled, and tissue repertoires likely differ. Shared clonotypes across all four donors exceeded non-shared ones in generation probability.

Every one of the donors was a Caucasian adult that lived in Nashville, Tennessee. The table came from immunoSEQ multiplex PCR; TCRdb's copy has only in-frame clones and leaves some out. The sample lists 2 million to 2.5 million clones; under 97% were seen once. As to this clone: Its target is not known. The junction does not match germline at one end; this may be a read error.

This receptor was identified in a man younger than 30 in good health. Sequencing was performed on naive CD4+ T cells sorted from blood. As for subset: CD45RA+ positively selected.

Here the CDR3 DNA reads TGTGCCAGCAGCGAAGCCGGGGCCCCCTACAATGAGCAGTTCTTC. This sequence encodes CASSEAGAPYNEQFF. The J gene is TRBJ2-1, the V gene TRBV6-1; perhaps D is TRBD1 or TRBD2 (5 bases each). This CDR3 has 15 amino acids. Germline V gene sequence: CDR1 MNHNS, CDR2 SASEGT.